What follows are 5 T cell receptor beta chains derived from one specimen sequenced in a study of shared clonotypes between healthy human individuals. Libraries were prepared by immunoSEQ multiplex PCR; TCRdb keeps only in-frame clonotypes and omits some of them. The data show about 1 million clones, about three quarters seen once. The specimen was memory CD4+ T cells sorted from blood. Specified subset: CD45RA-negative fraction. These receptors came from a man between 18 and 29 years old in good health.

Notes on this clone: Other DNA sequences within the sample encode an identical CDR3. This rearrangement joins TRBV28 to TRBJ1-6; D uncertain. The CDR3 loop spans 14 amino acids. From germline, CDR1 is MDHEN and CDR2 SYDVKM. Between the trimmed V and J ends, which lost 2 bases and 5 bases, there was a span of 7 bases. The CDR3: CASSLGPNNSPLHF. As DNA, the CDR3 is TGTGCCAGCAGTTTAGGGCCGAATAATTCACCCCTCCACTTT.

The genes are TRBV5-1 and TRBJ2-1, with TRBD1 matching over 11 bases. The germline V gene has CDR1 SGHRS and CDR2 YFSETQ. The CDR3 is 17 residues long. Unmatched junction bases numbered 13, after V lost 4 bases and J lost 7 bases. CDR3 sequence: CASSPIPGQGERNEQFF. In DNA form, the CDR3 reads TGCGCCAGCAGCCCTATTCCGGGACAGGGGGAGAGGAATGAGCAGTTCTTC.

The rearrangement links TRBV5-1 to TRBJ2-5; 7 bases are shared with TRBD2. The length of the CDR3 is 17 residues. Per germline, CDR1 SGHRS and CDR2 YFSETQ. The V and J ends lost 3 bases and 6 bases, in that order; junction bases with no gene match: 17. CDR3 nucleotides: TGCGCCAGCAGCTCGATGGCCGGGACTAATAGTCAGAAGACCCAGTACTTC. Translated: CASSSMAGTNSQKTQYF.

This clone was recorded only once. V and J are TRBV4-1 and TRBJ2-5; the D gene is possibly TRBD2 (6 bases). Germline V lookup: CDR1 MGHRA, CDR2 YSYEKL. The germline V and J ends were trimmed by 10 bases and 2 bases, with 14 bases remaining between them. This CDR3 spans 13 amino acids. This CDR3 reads CATGGERQETQYF. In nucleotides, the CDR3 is TGCGCCACCGGGGGAGAGCGGCAAGAGACCCAGTACTTC.

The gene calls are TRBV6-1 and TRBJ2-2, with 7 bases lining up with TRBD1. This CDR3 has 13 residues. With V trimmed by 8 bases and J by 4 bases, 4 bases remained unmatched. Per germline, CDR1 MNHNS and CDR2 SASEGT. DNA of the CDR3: TGTGCCAGCCTCGGACAGGCCACCGGGGAGCTGTTTTTT. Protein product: CASLGQATGELFF.